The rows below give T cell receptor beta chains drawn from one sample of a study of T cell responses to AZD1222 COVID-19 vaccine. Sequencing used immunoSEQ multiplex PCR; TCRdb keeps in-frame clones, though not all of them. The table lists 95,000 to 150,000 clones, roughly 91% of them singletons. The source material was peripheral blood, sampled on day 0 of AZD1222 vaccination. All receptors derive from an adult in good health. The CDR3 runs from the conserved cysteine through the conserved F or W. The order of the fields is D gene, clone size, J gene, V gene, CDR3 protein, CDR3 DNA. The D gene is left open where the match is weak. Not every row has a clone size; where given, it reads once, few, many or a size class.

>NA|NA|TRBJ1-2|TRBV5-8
CASSLTGVDTF
TGTGCCAGCAGCTTGACGGGGGTTGACACCTTC
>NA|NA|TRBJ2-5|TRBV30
CAWSPLETQYF
TGTGCCTGGAGCCCCCTTGAGACCCAGTACTTC
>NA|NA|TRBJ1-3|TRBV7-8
CASSLGGGPGNTIYF
TGTGCCAGCAGCTTAGGGGGGGGCCCTGGAAACACCATATATTTT
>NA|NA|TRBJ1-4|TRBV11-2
CASSLTGVLSGTREKLFF
TGTGCCAGCAGCTTAACCGGTGTCTTGTCCGGCACTCGGGAAAAACTGTTTTTT
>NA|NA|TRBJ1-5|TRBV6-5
CASSYRRGNQPQHF
TGTGCCAGCAGTTACCGGCGGGGCAATCAGCCCCAGCATTTT
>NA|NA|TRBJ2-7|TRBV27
CASSWVGSSYEQYF
TGTGCCAGCAGTTGGGTGGGAAGCTCCTACGAGCAGTACTTC
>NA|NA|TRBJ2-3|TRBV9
CASSGPTPESTDTQYF
TGTGCCAGCAGCGGTCCTACTCCGGAAAGCACAGATACGCAGTATTTT
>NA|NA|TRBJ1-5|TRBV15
CATSRDRWDQPQHF
TGTGCCACCAGCAGAGATCGATGGGATCAGCCCCAGCATTTT
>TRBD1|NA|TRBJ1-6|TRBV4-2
CASRENRGDSPLHF
TGTGCCAGTAGGGAAAACAGGGGAGATTCACCCCTCCACTTT
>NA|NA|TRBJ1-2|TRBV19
CARRTVTNYGYTF
TGTGCCAGACGGACAGTAACTAACTATGGCTACACCTTC
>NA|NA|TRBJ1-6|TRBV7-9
CASSLGANRVASPLHF
TGTGCCAGCAGCTTAGGGGCGAACAGGGTGGCTTCACCCCTCCACTTT
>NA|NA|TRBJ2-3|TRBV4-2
CASSPTDSTDTQYF
TGTGCCAGCAGCCCGACCGACAGCACAGATACGCAGTATTTT
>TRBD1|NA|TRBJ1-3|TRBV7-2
CASSLGQQSSGNTIYF
TGTGCCAGCAGCTTGGGACAGCAGAGCTCTGGAAACACCATATATTTT
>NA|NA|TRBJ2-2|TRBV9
CASSVAWGANTGELFF
TGTGCCAGCAGCGTAGCTTGGGGCGCGAACACCGGGGAGCTGTTTTTT
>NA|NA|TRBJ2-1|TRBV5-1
CASSWSGEINEQFF
TGCGCCAGCAGCTGGTCTGGAGAAATCAATGAGCAGTTCTTC
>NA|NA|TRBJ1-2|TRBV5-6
CASSLINFHYGYTF
TGTGCCAGCAGCTTGATCAATTTCCACTATGGCTACACCTTC
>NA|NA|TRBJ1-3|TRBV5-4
CASSLGRANSGNTIYF
TGTGCCAGCAGCTTGGGCAGGGCGAACTCTGGAAACACCATATATTTT
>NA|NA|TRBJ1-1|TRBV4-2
CASSQESRGLMNTEAFF
TGTGCCAGCAGCCAAGAGTCCAGGGGACTGATGAACACTGAAGCTTTCTTT
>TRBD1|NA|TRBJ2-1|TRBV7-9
CASSSQQGAGVQFF
TGTGCCAGCAGCTCCCAACAGGGGGCCGGGGTGCAGTTCTTC
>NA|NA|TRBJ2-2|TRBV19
CASSMGQNTGELFF
TGTGCCAGTAGTATGGGACAGAACACCGGGGAGCTGTTTTTT
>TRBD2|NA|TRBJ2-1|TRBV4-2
CASKTSGVSLNEQFF
TGTGCCAGCAAGACTAGCGGGGTTTCGTTGAATGAGCAGTTCTTC
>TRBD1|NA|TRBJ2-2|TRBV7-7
CASSSDRGGELFF
TGTGCCAGCAGCTCCGACAGGGGCGGGGAGCTGTTTTTT
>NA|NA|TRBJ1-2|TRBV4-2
CASSQGSRSNYGYTF
TGTGCCAGCAGCCAAGGTAGCCGATCTAACTATGGCTACACCTTC
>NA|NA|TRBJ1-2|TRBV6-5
CASSYLGQPPYGYTF
TGTGCCAGCAGTTACTTAGGACAGCCTCCCTATGGCTACACCTTC
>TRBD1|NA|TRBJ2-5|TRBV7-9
CASSFPRYRGRQETQYF
TGTGCCAGCAGCTTTCCTCGATACAGGGGGCGGCAGGAGACCCAGTACTTC
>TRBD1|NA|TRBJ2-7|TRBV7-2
CASSLRDRLYGEQYF
TGTGCCAGCAGCCTCCGGGACAGGCTTTATGGGGAGCAGTACTTC
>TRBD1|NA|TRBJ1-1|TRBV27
CASSPRGQINTEAFF
TGTGCCAGCAGCCCCCGGGGACAGATAAACACTGAAGCTTTCTTT
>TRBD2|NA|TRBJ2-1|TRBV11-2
CASSSGTTQYNEQFF
TGTGCCAGCAGCTCCGGGACTACCCAGTACAATGAGCAGTTCTTC
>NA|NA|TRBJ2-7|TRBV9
CASSSRDSYSYEQYF
TGTGCCAGCAGCTCCCGGGACTCCTACTCCTACGAGCAGTACTTC
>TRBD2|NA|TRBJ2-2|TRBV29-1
CSVGGTSGTNTGELFF
TGCAGCGTTGGCGGGACTAGCGGGACGAACACCGGGGAGCTGTTTTTT
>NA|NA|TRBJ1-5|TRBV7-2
CASSLVGSGQPQHF
TGTGCCAGCAGCTTAGTCGGGAGCGGTCAGCCCCAGCATTTT
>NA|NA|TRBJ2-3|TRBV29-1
CSERAGGADTQYF
TGCAGCGAAAGAGCTGGGGGGGCTGATACGCAGTATTTT
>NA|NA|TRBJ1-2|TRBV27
CASSLFPGQKNGYTF
TGTGCCAGCAGTTTATTCCCGGGACAAAAGAATGGCTACACCTTC
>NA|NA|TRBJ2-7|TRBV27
CASTDTMDEQYF
TGTGCCAGCACCGACACAATGGATGAGCAGTACTTC
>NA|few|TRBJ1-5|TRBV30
CAWSTDSNQPQHF
TGTGCCTGGAGCACGGATAGCAATCAGCCCCAGCATTTT
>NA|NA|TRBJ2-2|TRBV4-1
CASSQVGGDDGELFF
TGCGCCAGCAGCCAAGTCGGAGGGGATGACGGGGAGCTGTTTTTT
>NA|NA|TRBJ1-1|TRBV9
CASSVDGGGTEAFF
TGTGCCAGCAGCGTAGATGGAGGGGGCACTGAAGCTTTCTTT
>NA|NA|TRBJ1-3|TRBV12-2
CASRSRGCSGNTIYF
TGTGCAAGTCGCTCCAGGGGCTGCTCTGGAAACACCATATATTTT
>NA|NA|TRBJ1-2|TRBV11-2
CASSFESPGYTF
TGTGCCAGCAGCTTCGAGTCCCCCGGCTACACCTTC
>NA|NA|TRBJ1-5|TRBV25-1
CASSDRREPNQPQHF
TGTGCCAGCAGTGATAGGAGGGAACCCAATCAGCCCCAGCATTTT